This T cell receptor beta chain is drawn from a study of Ad26.COV2.S vaccination and SARS-CoV-2 variants. The overall study: The donor belonged to the COV1001 Ad26.COV2.S trial arm. Participants got Ad26.COV2.S intramuscularly, once or twice 56 days apart.

Method: immunoSEQ multiplex PCR; TCRdb's copy keeps in-frame clones and lacks some. The sample includes hundreds of thousands of clones, over 75% of them seen just once. The treatment is: around 19 received Ad26.COV2.S at low or high dose, single or two shots; 5 received placebo; per-sample allocation not given. Specimens were obtained on day 63 following the first vaccine or placebo injection. This Boston cohort included adults aged 18-55 years. Germline V lookup: CDR1 ENHRY, CDR2 SYGVKD. V lost 0 bases and J lost 7; bases outside the gene matches: 15. The CDR3 runs to 18 residues. The receptor was isolated from a person between 18 and 59 years old who received the Ad26.COV2.S COVID-19 vaccine or a placebo. The sample in question was peripheral blood, obtained in a trial of Ad26.COV2.S vaccine versus placebo. The chain is built from TRBV10-3 and TRBJ1-2; 9 positions agree with TRBD1. The CDR3 coding sequence is TGTGCCATCAGTGAGTCACGAATGCTCGGACAGGGGTTACGTGGCTACACCTTC. Its protein product is CAISESRMLGQGLRGYTF.